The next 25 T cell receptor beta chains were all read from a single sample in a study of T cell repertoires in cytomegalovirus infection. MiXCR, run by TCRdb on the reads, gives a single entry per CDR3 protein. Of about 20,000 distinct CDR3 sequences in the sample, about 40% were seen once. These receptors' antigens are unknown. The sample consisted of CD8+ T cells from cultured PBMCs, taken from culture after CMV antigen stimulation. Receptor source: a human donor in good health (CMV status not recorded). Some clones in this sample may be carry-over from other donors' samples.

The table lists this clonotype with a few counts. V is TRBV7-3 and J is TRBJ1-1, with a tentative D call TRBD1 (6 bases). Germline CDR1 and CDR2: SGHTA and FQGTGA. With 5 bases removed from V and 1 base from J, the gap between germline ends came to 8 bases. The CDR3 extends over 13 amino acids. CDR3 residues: CASSQTGNTEAFF. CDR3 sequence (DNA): TGTGCCAGCAGCCAGACAGGGAACACTGAAGCTTTCTTT.

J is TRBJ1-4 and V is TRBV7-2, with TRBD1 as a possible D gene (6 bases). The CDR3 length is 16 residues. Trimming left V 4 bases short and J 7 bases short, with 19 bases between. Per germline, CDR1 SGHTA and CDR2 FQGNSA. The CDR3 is CASSSFPGAMVEKLFF. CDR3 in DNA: TGTGCCAGCAGCTCATTTCCAGGGGCGATGGTTGAAAAACTGTTTTTT.

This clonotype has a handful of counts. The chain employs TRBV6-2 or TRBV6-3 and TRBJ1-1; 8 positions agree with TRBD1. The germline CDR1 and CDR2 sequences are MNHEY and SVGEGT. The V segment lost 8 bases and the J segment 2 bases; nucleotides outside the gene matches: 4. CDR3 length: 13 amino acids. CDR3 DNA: TGTGCCAGCTCACAGGGGGGAAACACTGAAGCTTTCTTT. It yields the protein CASSQGGNTEAFF.

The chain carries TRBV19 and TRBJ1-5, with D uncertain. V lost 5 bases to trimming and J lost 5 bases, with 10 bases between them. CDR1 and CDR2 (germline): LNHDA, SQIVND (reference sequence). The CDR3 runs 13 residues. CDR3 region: CASSYSPDQPQHF. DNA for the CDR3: TGTGCCAGTAGTTACAGCCCAGATCAGCCCCAGCATTTT.

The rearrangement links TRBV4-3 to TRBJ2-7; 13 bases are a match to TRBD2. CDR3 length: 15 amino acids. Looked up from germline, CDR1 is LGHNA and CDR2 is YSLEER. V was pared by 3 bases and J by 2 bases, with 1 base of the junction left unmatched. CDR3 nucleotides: TGCGCCAGCAGCCAGGGACTAGCGGGACCCTACGAGCAGTACTTC. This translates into CASSQGLAGPYEQYF.

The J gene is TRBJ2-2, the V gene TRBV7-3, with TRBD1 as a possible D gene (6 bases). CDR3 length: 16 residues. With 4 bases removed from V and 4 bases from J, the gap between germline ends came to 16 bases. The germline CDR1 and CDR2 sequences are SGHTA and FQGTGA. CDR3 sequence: CASSSTGYMGTGELFF. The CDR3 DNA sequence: TGTGCCAGCAGCTCAACAGGGTATATGGGCACCGGGGAGCTGTTTTTT.

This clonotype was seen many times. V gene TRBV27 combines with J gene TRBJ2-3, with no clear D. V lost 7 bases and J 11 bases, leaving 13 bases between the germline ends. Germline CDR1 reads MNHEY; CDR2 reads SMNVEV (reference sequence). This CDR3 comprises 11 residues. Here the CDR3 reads CASNLGIQQYF. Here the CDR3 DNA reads TGTGCCAGCAACCTAGGTATACAGCAGTATTTT.

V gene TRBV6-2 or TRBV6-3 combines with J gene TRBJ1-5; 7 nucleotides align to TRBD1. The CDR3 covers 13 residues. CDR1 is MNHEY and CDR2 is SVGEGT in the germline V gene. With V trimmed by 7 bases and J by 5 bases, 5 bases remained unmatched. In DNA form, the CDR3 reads TGTGCCAGCAAGGACAGGATGGATCAGCCCCAGCATTTT. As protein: CASKDRMDQPQHF.

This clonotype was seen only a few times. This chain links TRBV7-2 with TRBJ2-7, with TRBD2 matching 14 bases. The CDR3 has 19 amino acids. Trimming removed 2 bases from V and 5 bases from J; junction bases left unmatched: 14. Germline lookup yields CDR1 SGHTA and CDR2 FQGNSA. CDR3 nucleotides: TGTGCCAGCAGCTTAAGGGGGGGGGAGACTAGCGGGAGGGGCCACGAGCAGTACTTC. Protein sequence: CASSLRGGETSGRGHEQYF.

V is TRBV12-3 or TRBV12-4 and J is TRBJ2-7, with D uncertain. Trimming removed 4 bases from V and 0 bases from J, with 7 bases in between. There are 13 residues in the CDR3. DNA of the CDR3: TGTGCCAGCAGTTACGGCTACTCCTACGAGCAGTACTTC. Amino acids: CASSYGYSYEQYF.

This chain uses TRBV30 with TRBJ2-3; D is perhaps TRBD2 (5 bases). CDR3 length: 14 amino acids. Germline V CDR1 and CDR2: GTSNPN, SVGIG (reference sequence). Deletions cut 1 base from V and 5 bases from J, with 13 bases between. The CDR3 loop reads CAWSDSVGQDTQYF. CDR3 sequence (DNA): TGTGCCTGGAGTGATAGCGTAGGCCAAGATACGCAGTATTTT.

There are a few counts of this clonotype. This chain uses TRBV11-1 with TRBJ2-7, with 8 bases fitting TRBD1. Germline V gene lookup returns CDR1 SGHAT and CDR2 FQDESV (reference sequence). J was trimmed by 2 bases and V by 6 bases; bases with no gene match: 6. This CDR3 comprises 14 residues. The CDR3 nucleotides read TGTGCCAGCAGTCCCAGGGGGCGCGCCTACGAGCAGTACTTC. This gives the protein CASSPRGRAYEQYF.

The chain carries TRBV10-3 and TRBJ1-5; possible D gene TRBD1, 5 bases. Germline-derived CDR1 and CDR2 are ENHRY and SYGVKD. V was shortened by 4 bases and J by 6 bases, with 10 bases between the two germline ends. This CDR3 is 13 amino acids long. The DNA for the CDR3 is TGTGCCATCAGTGGGGACTTTGGTCAGCCCCAGCATTTT. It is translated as CAISGDFGQPQHF.

The CDR3 here is CSVLRQTSYNEQFF. The CDR3 DNA follows: TGCAGTGTCCTTCGACAGACCTCCTACAATGAGCAGTTCTTC. The rearrangement joins TRBV20-1 to TRBJ2-1, with D perhaps TRBD1 (5 bases). V lost 7 bases to trimming and J lost 0 bases, with 13 bases between them. Germline CDR1 is DFQATT and CDR2 is SNEGSKA (reference sequence). This CDR3 region has 14 residues.

The CDR3 is CASSSDRGPGNTIYF. The DNA for the CDR3 is TGTGCCAGCAGTTCCGACAGGGGGCCTGGAAACACCATATATTTT. The rearrangement links TRBV7-6 to TRBJ1-3; 10 nucleotides agree with TRBD1. Germline CDR1 is SGHVS and CDR2 is FNYEAQ. This CDR3 is 15 amino acids long. Losses at the gene ends were 6 bases for V and 2 bases for J; bases not matched to a gene: 4.

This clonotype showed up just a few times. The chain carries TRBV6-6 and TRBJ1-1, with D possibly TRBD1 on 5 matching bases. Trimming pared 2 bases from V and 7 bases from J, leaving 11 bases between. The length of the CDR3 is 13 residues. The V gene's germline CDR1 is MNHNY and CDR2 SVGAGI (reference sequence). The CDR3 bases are TGTGCCAGCAGTTACAGCATCGGGGGTGAAGCTTTCTTT. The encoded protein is CASSYSIGGEAFF.

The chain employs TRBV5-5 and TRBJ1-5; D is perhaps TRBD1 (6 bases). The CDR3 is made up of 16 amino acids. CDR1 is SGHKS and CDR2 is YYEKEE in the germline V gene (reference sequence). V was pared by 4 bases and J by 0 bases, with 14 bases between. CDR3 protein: CASSVGTGNSNQPQHF. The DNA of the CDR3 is TGTGCCAGCAGCGTAGGAACAGGGAATAGCAATCAGCCCCAGCATTTT. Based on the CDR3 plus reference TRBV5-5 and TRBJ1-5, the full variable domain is DAGVTQSPTHLIKTRGQQVTLRCSPISGHKSVSWYQQVLGQGPQFIFQYYEKEERGRGNFPDRFSARQFPNYSSELNVNALLLGDSALYLCASSVGTGNSNQPQHFGDGTRLSIL.

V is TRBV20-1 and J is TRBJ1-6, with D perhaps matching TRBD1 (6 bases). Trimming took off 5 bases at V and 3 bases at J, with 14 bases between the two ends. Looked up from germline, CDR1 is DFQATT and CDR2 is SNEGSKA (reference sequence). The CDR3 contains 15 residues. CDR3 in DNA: TGCAGTGCTGACAGGACAAAGCTCTATAATTCACCCCTCCACTTT. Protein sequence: CSADRTKLYNSPLHF.

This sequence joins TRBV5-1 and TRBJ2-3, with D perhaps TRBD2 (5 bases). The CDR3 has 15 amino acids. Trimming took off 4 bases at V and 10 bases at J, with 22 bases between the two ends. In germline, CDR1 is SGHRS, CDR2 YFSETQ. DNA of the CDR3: TGCGCCAGCAGCGCGAGGACTCACGACCGCCCTGCGCAGTATTTT. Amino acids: CASSARTHDRPAQYF. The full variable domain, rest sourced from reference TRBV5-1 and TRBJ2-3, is KAGVTQTPRYLIKTRGQQVTLSCSPISGHRSVSWYQQTPGQGLQFLFEYFSETQRNKGNFPGRFSGRQFSNSRSEMNVSTLELGDSALYLCASSARTHDRPAQYFGPGTRLTVL.

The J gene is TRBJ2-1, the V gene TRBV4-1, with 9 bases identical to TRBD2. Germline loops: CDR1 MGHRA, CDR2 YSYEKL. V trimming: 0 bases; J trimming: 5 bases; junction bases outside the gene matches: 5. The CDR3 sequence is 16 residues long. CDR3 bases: TGCGCCAGCAGCCAAGATAGGCTAGCGGGAAACAATGAGCAGTTCTTC. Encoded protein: CASSQDRLAGNNEQFF.

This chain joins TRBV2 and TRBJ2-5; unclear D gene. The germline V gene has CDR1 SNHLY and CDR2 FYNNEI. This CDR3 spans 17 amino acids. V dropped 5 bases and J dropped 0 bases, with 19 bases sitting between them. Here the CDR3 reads CASSRTLGSSYQETQYF. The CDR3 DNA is TGTGCCAGCAGTCGTACACTGGGTAGTTCGTACCAAGAGACCCAGTACTTC.

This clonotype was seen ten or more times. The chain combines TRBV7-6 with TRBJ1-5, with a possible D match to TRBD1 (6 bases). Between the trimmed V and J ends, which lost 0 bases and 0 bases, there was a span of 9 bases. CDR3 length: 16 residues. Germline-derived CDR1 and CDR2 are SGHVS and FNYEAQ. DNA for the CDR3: TGTGCCAGCAGCTTAGCAACAGGGTTTAGCAATCAGCCCCAGCATTTT. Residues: CASSLATGFSNQPQHF.

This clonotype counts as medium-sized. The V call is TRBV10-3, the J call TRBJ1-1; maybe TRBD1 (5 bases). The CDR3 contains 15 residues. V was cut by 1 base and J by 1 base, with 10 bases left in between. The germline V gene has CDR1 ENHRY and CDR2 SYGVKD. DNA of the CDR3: TGTGCCATCAGTGAGTTGTCAGGGAAGAACACTGAAGCTTTCTTT. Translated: CAISELSGKNTEAFF.

This CDR3 is CSVDRGTEAFF. CDR3 bases: TGCAGCGTTGACCGGGGCACTGAAGCTTTCTTT. The chain joins TRBV29-1 to TRBJ1-1, with D uncertain. Per the germline V gene, CDR1 is SQVTM and CDR2 is ANQGSEA. Trimming shortened V by 3 bases and J by 4 bases, and 6 bases separated the two germline ends. This CDR3 has 11 residues.

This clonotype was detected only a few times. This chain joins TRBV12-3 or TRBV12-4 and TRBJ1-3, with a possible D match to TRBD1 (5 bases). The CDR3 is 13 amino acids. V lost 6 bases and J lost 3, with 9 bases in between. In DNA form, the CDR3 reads TGTGCCAGCAGGTCTCAGGGTGGAAACACCATATATTTT. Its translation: CASRSQGGNTIYF.